Detailed here is one TCR beta chain. The target antigen is unknown. Germline V gene lookup returns CDR1 KGHDR and CDR2 SFDVKD. Trimming removed 7 bases at V and 0 bases at J, with 11 bases between. The CDR3 loop spans 14 amino acids. This specimen belongs to a study of yellow fever vaccine responses in identical twins. One entry per CDR3 protein results from TCRdb running MiXCR on the RT-PCR reads. Counted here are thousands of distinct CDR3 sequences, less than 75% occurring once; the ten biggest clones make up roughly 1.5%. General study points: Twins reportedly showed a vaccine T cell response that seemed partly convergent and partly personalized.

This specimen consisted of T cells from blood (PBMCs), unsorted or a sorted subset (not recorded which), obtained before or after yellow fever vaccination (not recorded which). The clonotype was recovered from a young woman who received the yellow fever vaccine. The V gene is TRBV24-1, the J gene TRBJ1-2, with TRBD1 as a possible D gene (6 bases). CDR3 in amino acids: CATSRDTTNYGYTF. CDR3 DNA: TGTGCCACCAGCAGGGACACCACTAACTATGGCTACACCTTC.